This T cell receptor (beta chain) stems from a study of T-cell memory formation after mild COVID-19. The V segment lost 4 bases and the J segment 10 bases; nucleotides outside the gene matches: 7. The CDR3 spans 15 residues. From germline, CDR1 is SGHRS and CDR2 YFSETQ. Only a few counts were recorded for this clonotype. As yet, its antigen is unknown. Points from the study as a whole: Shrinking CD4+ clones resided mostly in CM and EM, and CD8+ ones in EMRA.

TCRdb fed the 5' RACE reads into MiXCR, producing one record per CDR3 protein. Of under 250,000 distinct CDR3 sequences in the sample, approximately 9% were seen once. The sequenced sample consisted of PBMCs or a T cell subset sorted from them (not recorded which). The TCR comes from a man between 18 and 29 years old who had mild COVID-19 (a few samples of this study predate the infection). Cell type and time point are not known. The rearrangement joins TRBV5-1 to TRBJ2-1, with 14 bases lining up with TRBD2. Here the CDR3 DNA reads TGCGCCAGCAGCACCGGACTAGCGGGGGGTTTGGAGCAGTTCTTC. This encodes CASSTGLAGGLEQFF. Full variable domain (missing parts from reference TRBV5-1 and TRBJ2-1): KAGVTQTPRYLIKTRGQQVTLSCSPISGHRSVSWYQQTPGQGLQFLFEYFSETQRNKGNFPGRFSGRQFSNSRSEMNVSTLELGDSALYLCASSTGLAGGLEQFFGPGTRLTVL.